This T cell receptor (beta chain) derives from a study of regulatory and conventional T cells in RAG deficiency. General study results and limits: Patient subsets had shorter CDR3s; Omenn Treg-Tconv overlap exceeded 80%. Shannon entropy fell and Simpson indices rose in RAG-deficient patients. Treg unique TCR beta sequences were 90 to 100-fold fewer in Omenn syndrome and CID/AS patients than controls.

The CDR3 extends over 13 amino acids. Trimming pared 6 bases from V and 4 bases from J, leaving 12 bases between. Germline V CDR1 and CDR2: LNHDA, SQIVND (reference sequence). In this sample, this clone turned up once. Its specificity is unknown. Conventional CD4+ T cells were sorted from blood as CD25-low CD127-high cells. Clones were sequenced by immunoSEQ multiplex PCR, and TCRdb holds only the in-frame ones, with some missing. The sample includes roughly 45,000 clones, 75% to 90% seen only once; the top ten take 0.5% to 0.55%. These data were also reused for a study on regulatory T cells. That report notes: The primer mix had 52 TRBV and 13 TRBJ primers. Patient repertoires had restricted TRB V-J pairs and skewed V and J usage, most in Tregs.

Source material: CD4+ effector T cells sorted from blood. The chain has TRBV19 and TRBJ1-1, with a tentative D call TRBD1 (5 bases). The sequence was collected from a human donor in good health. The CDR3 DNA reads as TGTGCCAGTAGGCCGACGGGGGTCACTGAAGCTTTCTTT. The encoded protein is CASRPTGVTEAFF.